These T cell receptor beta chains were read from a single sample in a study of vaccination effects on CD4 cells after COVID-19. These receptors' targets are unknown. Assay: immunoSEQ multiplex PCR; the TCRdb copy retains only in-frame clones and omits some. Seen here are tens of thousands of clones, approximately 64% observed once, and the top ten hold nearly 9%. Material: CD4+ T cells from PBMCs cultured with SARS-CoV-2 spike peptides, obtained after COVID-19 vaccination. These receptor sequences come from a human donor who received a COVID-19 vaccine. Both conserved end residues are part of each CDR3. Fields, in order: J gene, D gene, clone size, V gene, CDR3 protein, CDR3 DNA. The D gene is left open where the match is weak. Size values are once, few and many counts, or a class for expanded clones, and some rows have none.

>TRBJ2-5|NA|once|TRBV19
CASSSGQQETQYF
TGTGCCAGTAGTTCCGGACAGCAAGAGACCCAGTACTTC
>TRBJ1-5|NA|NA|TRBV2
CASEAGNQPQHF
TGTGCTTCGGAGGCCGGCAATCAGCCCCAGCATTTT
>TRBJ1-3|TRBD1|NA|TRBV7-8
CASSLALGQGANTIYF
TGTGCCAGCAGCTTAGCCCTAGGACAGGGGGCAAACACCATATATTTT
>TRBJ2-5|NA|NA|TRBV3-1/TRBV3-2
CASSQAGGETQYF
TGTGCCAGCAGCCAAGCGGGCGGAGAGACCCAGTACTTC
>TRBJ1-5|NA|NA|TRBV19
CVTTGNNQPQHF
TGTGTAACTACAGGGAACAATCAGCCCCAGCATTTT
>TRBJ1-2|NA|few|TRBV15
CATSIGTNYGYTF
TGTGCCACCAGCATTGGGACTAACTATGGCTACACCTTC
>TRBJ1-1|NA|NA|TRBV29-1
CSSSGWGAMNTEAFF
TGCAGTTCCAGTGGATGGGGGGCCATGAACACTGAAGCTTTCTTT
>TRBJ2-7|TRBD2|NA|TRBV19
CASSVEAGGDLSYEQYF
TGTGCCAGTAGTGTAGAGGCGGGAGGGGACCTCTCCTACGAGCAGTACTTC
>TRBJ1-1|NA|NA|TRBV6-5
CASSYGAGSTEAFF
TGTGCCAGCAGTTACGGGGCAGGGAGCACTGAAGCTTTCTTT
>TRBJ1-5|TRBD1|few|TRBV9
CASSIGTVSNQPQHF
TGTGCCAGCAGCATCGGGACAGTGAGCAATCAGCCCCAGCATTTT
>TRBJ1-3|NA|NA|TRBV10-3
CAISPQGFSGNTIYF
TGTGCCATCAGCCCTCAGGGCTTTTCTGGAAACACCATATATTTT
>TRBJ1-2|NA|NA|TRBV10-2
CASSPTASGGSYTF
TGCGCCAGCAGCCCGACCGCCAGCGGCGGGAGCTACACCTTC
>TRBJ2-1|NA|NA|TRBV19
CASTGERRTYNEQFF
TGTGCCAGTACAGGCGAGCGGCGTACCTACAATGAGCAGTTCTTC